Sequencing of this T cell receptor beta chain was carried out in a study of T cells in Graves' hyperthyroidism and ophthalmopathy. Findings and caveats of the study: Most thyroid clonotypes expanded above 0.001 were also detected in blood.

Note on this clonotype: Antigen specificity is unknown.

Researchers took RNA transcripts and amplified the TCR beta CDR3 regions from them. With the HTBI primer set, the TCR CDR3 went through a first round of RT-PCR. From the multiplex PCR reads, TCRdb called clonotypes with MiXCR, one entry per CDR3 protein. The sample contains approximately 710,000 distinct CDR3 sequences, around a sixth of which appear only once. Germline CDR1 reads ENHRY; CDR2 reads SYGVKD. V was clipped by 4 bases and J by 1 base; unmatched bases: 3. The CDR3 is 15 residues long. The TCR comes from a man aged 50-60 years with Graves' hyperthyroidism. The chain combines TRBV10-3 with TRBJ2-3, with 9 positions matching TRBD2. Sequencing used blood. This chain's CDR3 is CAISGAGGGTDTQYF. CDR3 in DNA: TGTGCCATCAGTGGGGCGGGAGGGGGCACAGATACGCAGTATTTT.